The 15 T cell receptor beta chains below were found in one sample sequenced in a study of T cells in women clearing cervical HPV infection. Clones were sequenced by immunoSEQ multiplex PCR, and TCRdb holds only the in-frame ones, with some missing. The sample features 30,000 to 40,000 clones, with 1.4% in its top ten. Source material: blood buffy coat. All receptors derive from a woman aged 18 to 75 with a cervical HPV16 infection that either progressed to CIN3+ or cleared (not recorded which).

Notes on this clone: The read comes to an end 3 residues before the CDR3 does, leaving the germline J gene to fill in the end. This chain connects TRBV5-1 to TRBJ2-7, with 7 nucleotides matching TRBD1. The V and J ends lost 2 bases and 0 bases, in that order; junction bases with no gene match: 8. The germline V gene encodes CDR1 SGHRS and CDR2 YFSETQ. The CDR3 consists of 16 residues. CDR3 in amino acids: CASSFPGQTSSYEQYF. The sequenced part of the CDR3 DNA is TGCGCCAGCAGCTTTCCGGGACAGACGAGCTCCTACGAG.

As for this clone: The CDR3 extends 3 residues past the end of the read, so its final part is completed from the germline J gene. This chain links TRBV6-1 with TRBJ2-1; TRBD2 agrees at 9 bases. Germline V CDR1 and CDR2: MNHNS, SASEGT. The CDR3 length is 15 residues. The trim removed 4 bases at V and 4 bases at J, leaving 5 bases unmatched. CDR3 DNA (partial): TGTGCCAGCAGTGTAGGTCTAGCGGGGTACAATGAG. As protein: CASSVGLAGYNE. The entire CDR3 reads CASSVGLAGYNEQFF.

With respect to this clone: The read ends 3 residues early relative to the CDR3; the germline J gene fills the gap. The chain has TRBV30 and TRBJ1-1, with 8 bases lining up with TRBD1. This CDR3 spans 13 amino acids. Germline V lookup: CDR1 GTSNPN, CDR2 SVGIG (reference sequence). V dropped 4 bases and J dropped 0; count of bases not matched to a gene: 1. The sequenced CDR3 bases are TGTGCCTGGACAGGGGGCCTGAACACTGAA. Amino acids: CAWTGGLNTE. The complete CDR3 protein is CAWTGGLNTEAFF.

Regarding this clone: The CDR3 end falls 3 residues outside the read, so it is completed with the germline J gene. The chain couples TRBV2 to TRBJ2-5, with 11 nucleotides matching TRBD2. The germline V gene encodes CDR1 SNHLY and CDR2 FYNNEI. The CDR3 has 16 amino acids. Trimming took 6 bases from V and 4 from J; bases not matched to a gene: 10. CDR3 in amino acids: CASSSTSGRGSETQYF. The sequenced CDR3 bases are TGTGCCAGCAGCAGCACTAGCGGGAGAGGCTCAGAGACC.

Of note for this clone: The CDR3 end lies 3 residues beyond the end of the read and is filled in from the germline J gene. The V and J genes are TRBV30 and TRBJ1-1; D ambiguous. Germline CDR1 is GTSNPN and CDR2 is SVGIG (reference sequence). V was pared by 0 bases and J by 7 bases, with 3 bases between. This CDR3 is 10 amino acids long. The CDR3: CAWSVGEAFF. CDR3 DNA (partial): TGTGCCTGGAGTGTAGGTGAA. Filled out from reference TRBV30 and TRBJ1-1, the complete variable domain reads SQTIHQWPATLVQPVGSPLSLECTVEGTSNPNLYWYRQAAGRGLQLLFYSVGIGQISSEVPQNLSASRPQDRQFILSSKKLLLSDSGFYLCAWSVGEAFFGQGTRLTVV.

For this clone: Read sequence stops 3 residues before the CDR3 end, and the germline J gene provides the missing end. This chain links TRBV6-2 or TRBV6-3 with TRBJ2-1, with D hard to call. Trimming cost V 0 bases and J 7 bases, with 10 bases left between them. CDR1 and CDR2 from the germline V gene are MNHEY and SVGEGT. The CDR3 contains 14 residues. The CDR3 sequence: CASSYSGRRNEQFF. The sequenced part of the CDR3 DNA is TGTGCCAGCAGTTACTCGGGCCGTAGAAATGAG.

With regard to this clone: Mismatch with germline at one junction end may stem from a read error. The read is 3 residues too short to cover the CDR3 end, so that end is filled in from the germline J gene. This sequence joins TRBV19 and TRBJ1-2; weak D call: TRBD1 (5 bases). From germline, CDR1 is LNHDA and CDR2 SQIVND (reference sequence). The CDR3 covers 13 residues. Here the CDR3 reads CARRAGLDYGYTF. The CDR3 DNA, read in part, is TGTGCCCGTAGAGCAGGGTTGGACTATGGC.

The CDR3 bases that were read are TGTGCCAGCAGCTTAGGACGAGCTGGCACAGATACG. This translates into CASSLGRAGTDT. The full-length CDR3 reads as CASSLGRAGTDTQYF. The chain employs TRBV13 and TRBJ2-3; D call uncertain. From the germline J gene comes the end of the CDR3, since the read stops 3 residues before it. Deletions cut 0 bases from V and 1 base from J, with 8 bases between. This CDR3 has 15 residues. Germline-derived CDR1 and CDR2 are PRHDT and FYEKMQ (reference sequence).

Details on this clone: The read comes to an end 3 residues before the CDR3 does, leaving the germline J gene to fill in the end. The rearrangement uses TRBV5-1 and TRBJ2-7, with D perhaps TRBD1 (5 bases). CDR1 and CDR2 (germline): SGHRS, YFSETQ. The CDR3 length is 16 residues. Trimming shortened V by 4 bases and J by 2 bases, and 19 bases separated the two germline ends. The part of the CDR3 DNA that was read is TGCGCCAGCAGCCCCTGGGCAGGGCCCTCAGCCTACGAG. Translation gives CASSPWAGPSAYE. The whole CDR3 region reads CASSPWAGPSAYEQYF.

CDR3 DNA (partial): TGCAGTGCTCCTAGGACAGACCGCCAAGAGACC. It translates to CSAPRTDRQET. The full CDR3 sequence reads CSAPRTDRQETQYF. V usage is TRBV20-1 and J usage is TRBJ2-5; possibly TRBD1 for D (6 bases). Read coverage stops 3 residues before the CDR3 terminus; the germline J gene supplies the remainder. The CDR3 runs 14 residues. CDR1 and CDR2 (germline): DFQATT, SNEGSKA (reference sequence). Trimming left V 5 bases short and J 1 base short, with 14 bases between.

In regard to this clone: The read terminates 3 residues before the CDR3 end, so the remaining end is supplied by the germline J gene. J is TRBJ1-1 and V is TRBV5-6; TRBD1 matches at 8 bases. Germline V lookup: CDR1 SGHDT, CDR2 YYEEEE. This CDR3 has 13 amino acids. V shed 5 bases, J shed 7 bases, and the junction held 7 bases outside the gene matches. The CDR3: CASRPGQDYEAFF. The sequenced part of the CDR3 DNA is TGTGCCAGCAGACCGGGACAGGACTATGAA.

The chain's CDR3 is CASTQGAGAEAFF. The CDR3 DNA, read in part, is TGTGCCAGCACACAGGGGGCCGGGGCTGAA. The chain couples TRBV28 to TRBJ1-1, with 9 bases fitting TRBD1. The read ends 3 residues early relative to the CDR3; the germline J gene fills the gap. Losses at the gene ends were 7 bases for V and 6 bases for J; bases not matched to a gene: 6. Germline V lookup: CDR1 MDHEN, CDR2 SYDVKM. The CDR3 has 13 residues.

A remark on this clone: Read coverage stops 3 residues before the CDR3 terminus; the germline J gene supplies the remainder. The V and J genes are TRBV5-1 and TRBJ1-1, with D perhaps matching TRBD1 (6 bases). There are 14 residues in the CDR3. The germline V gene has CDR1 SGHRS and CDR2 YFSETQ. V was shortened by 4 bases and J by 1 base, with 11 bases between the two germline ends. CDR3 DNA, as far as it was read: TGCGCCAGCAGCCTGAAAGGGGGGAACACTGAA. Encoded protein: CASSLKGGNTE. The complete CDR3 protein is CASSLKGGNTEAFF.

Of note for this clone: From the germline J gene comes the end of the CDR3, since the read stops 3 residues before it. This chain connects TRBV2 to TRBJ1-2; 12 nucleotides align to TRBD1. The J segment lost 7 bases and the V segment lost 2 bases, leaving 8 bases of the junction unmatched. The CDR3 extends over 16 amino acids. CDR1 SNHLY and CDR2 FYNNEI come from the germline V gene. CDR3 protein: CASSEYVGQGAFGYTF. The CDR3 DNA, read in part, is TGTGCCAGCAGTGAATACGTGGGACAGGGGGCGTTTGGC.

The CDR3 loop reads CASSLFGETQYF. CDR3 DNA, as far as it was read: TGTGCCAGCAGCTTATTCGGGGAGACC. The V gene is TRBV11-3, the J gene TRBJ2-5; D not resolved. The CDR3 goes on 3 residues after the read ends, and that part is filled in from the germline J gene. CDR3 length equals 12 residues. Germline values: CDR1 SGHNT, CDR2 YENEEA. V gave up 2 bases and J gave up 5 bases, with 6 bases separating them.